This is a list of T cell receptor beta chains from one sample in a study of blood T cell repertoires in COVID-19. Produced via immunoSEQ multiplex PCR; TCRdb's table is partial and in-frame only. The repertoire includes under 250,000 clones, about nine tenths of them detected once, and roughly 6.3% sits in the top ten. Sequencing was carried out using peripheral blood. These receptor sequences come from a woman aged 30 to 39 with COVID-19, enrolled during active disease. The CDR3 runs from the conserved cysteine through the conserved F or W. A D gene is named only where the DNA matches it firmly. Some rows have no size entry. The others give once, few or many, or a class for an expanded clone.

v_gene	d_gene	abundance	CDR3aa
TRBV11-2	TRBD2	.	CASSPDFSGRAVYTQYF
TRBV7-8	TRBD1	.	CASSLGQGVNEQYF
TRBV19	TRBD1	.	CASSDLTGANYGYTF
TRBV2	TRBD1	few	CASSEARGRGEAFF
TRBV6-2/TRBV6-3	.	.	CASSFPGSNQPQHF
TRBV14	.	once	CASRHSGANVLTF
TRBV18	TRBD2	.	CASSPEREAYNEQFF
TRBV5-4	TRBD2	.	CASSRSGGQETQYF
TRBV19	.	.	CASSITNYNEQFF
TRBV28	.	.	CASPPAGEDTEAFF
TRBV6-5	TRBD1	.	CASSPRDRANQPQHF
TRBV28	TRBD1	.	CASSPPQGAYQPQHF
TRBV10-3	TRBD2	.	CAISESTLAGGPGTDTQYF
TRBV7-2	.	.	CASSSNSLNTEAFF
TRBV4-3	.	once	CASSQGALAYGYTF
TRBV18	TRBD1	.	CASSLQYRGQGRGTEAFF
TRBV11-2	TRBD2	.	CASSLAGSSYNEQFF
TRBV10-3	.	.	CAISVQASSYEQYF
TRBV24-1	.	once	CATSDPGTYNEQFF
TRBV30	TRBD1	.	CAWSQGAGETQYF
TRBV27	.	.	CASSLLKTGGGTDTQYF
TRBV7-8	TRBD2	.	CASSLGTSGTQETGELFF
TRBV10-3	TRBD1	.	CAISPRDSPNQPQHF
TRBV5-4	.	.	CASRTQGEKSSYEQYF
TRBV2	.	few	CASSEDRSNEKLFF
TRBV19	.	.	CATEGAASSTDTQYF
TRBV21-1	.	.	CASSKHREGREYTGELFF
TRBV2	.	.	CASTRSQNTGELFF